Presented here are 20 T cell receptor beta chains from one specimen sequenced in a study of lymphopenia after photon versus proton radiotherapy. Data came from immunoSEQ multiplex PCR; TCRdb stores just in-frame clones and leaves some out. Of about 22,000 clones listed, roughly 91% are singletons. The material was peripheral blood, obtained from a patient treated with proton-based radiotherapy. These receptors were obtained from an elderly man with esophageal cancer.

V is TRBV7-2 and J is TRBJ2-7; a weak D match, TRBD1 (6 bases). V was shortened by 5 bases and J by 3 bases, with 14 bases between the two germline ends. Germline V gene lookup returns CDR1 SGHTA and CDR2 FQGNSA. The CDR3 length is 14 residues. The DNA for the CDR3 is TGTGCCAGCAGCCCCAGAGAACAGGGCTACGAGCAGTACTTC. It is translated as CASSPREQGYEQYF. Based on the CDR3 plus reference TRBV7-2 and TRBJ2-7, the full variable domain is GAGVSQSPSNKVTEKGKDVELRCDPISGHTALYWYRQSLGQGLEFLIYFQGNSAPDKSGLPSDRFSAERTGGSVSTLTIQRTQQEDSAVYLCASSPREQGYEQYFGPGTRLTVT.

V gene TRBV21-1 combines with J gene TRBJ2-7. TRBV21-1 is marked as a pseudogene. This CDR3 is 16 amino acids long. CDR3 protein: CASSNGWAVSSYEQYF. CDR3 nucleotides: TGTGCCAGCAGCAATGGGTGGGCGGTTTCGTCCTACGAGCAGTACTTC.

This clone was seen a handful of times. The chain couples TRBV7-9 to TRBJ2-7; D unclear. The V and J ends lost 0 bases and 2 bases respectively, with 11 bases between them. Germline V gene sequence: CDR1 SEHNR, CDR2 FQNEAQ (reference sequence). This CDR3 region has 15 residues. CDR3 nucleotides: TGTGCCAGCAGCTTAGCTGGCAGTAAAGCCTACGAGCAGTACTTC. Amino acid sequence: CASSLAGSKAYEQYF.

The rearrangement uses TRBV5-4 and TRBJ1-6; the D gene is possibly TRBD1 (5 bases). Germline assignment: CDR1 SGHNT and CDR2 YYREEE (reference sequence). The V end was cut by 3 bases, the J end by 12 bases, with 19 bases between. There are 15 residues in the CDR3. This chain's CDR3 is CASSSGGRLEVPLHF. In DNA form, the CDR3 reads TGTGCCAGCAGCTCGGGGGGACGGCTCGAGGTACCCCTCCACTTT.

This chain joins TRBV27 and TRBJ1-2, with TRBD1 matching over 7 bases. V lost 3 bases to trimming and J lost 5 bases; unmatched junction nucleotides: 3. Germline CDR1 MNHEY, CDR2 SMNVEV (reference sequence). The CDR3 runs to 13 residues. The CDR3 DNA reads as TGTGCCAGCAGTTTGAAGGGGGCTTATGGCTACACCTTC. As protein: CASSLKGAYGYTF.

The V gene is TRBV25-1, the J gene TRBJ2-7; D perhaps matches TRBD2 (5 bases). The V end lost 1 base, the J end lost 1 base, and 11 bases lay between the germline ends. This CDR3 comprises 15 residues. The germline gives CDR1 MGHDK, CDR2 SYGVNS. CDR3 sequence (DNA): TGTGCCAGCAGTGAATCAAACCGGGGATCCTACGAGCAGTACTTC. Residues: CASSESNRGSYEQYF.

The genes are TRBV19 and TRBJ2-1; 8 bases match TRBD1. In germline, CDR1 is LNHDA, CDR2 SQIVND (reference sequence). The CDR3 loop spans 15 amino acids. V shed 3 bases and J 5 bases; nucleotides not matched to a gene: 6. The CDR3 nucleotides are TGTGCCAGTAGTATCGGACAGGGCCCCCACAATGAGCAGTTCTTC. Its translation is CASSIGQGPHNEQFF. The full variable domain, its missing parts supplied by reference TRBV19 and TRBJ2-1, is DGGITQSPKYLFRKEGQNVTLSCEQNLNHDAMYWYRQDPGQGLRLIYYSQIVNDFQKGDIAEGYSVSREKKESFPLTVTSAQKNPTAFYLCASSIGQGPHNEQFFGPGTRLTVL.

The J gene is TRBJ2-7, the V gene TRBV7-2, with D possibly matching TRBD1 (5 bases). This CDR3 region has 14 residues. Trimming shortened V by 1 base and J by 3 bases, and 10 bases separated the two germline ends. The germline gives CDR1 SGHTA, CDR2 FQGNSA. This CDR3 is CASSLDRLHYEQYF. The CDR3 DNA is TGTGCCAGCAGCTTAGACAGGCTCCACTACGAGCAGTACTTC.

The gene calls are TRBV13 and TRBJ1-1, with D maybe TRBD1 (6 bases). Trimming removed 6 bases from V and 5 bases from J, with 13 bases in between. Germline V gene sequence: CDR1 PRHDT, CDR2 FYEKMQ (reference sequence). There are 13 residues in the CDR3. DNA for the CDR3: TGTGCCAGCAGGCTACAGGGTCGGACTGAAGCTTTCTTT. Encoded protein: CASRLQGRTEAFF.

CDR3 amino acids: CASSPTDTQYF. As DNA, the CDR3 is TGTGCCAGCAGCCCCACAGATACGCAGTATTTT. The chain combines TRBV2 with TRBJ2-3; no clear D. The CDR3 is made up of 11 amino acids. The germline CDR1 and CDR2 sequences are SNHLY and FYNNEI. With 6 bases removed from V and 2 bases from J, the gap between germline ends came to 3 bases.

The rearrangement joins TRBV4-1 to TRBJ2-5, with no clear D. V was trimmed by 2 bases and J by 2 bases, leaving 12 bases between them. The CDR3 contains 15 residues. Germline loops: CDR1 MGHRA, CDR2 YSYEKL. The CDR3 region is CASSQPTGPQETQYF. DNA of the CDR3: TGCGCCAGCAGCCAACCCACCGGGCCTCAAGAGACCCAGTACTTC.

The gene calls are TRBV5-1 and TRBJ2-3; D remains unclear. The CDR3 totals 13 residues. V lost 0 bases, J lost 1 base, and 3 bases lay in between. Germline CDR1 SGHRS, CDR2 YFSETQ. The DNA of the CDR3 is TGCGCCAGCAGCTTGGAGGGCACAGATACGCAGTATTTT. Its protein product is CASSLEGTDTQYF. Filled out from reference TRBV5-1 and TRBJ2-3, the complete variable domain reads KAGVTQTPRYLIKTRGQQVTLSCSPISGHRSVSWYQQTPGQGLQFLFEYFSETQRNKGNFPGRFSGRQFSNSRSEMNVSTLELGDSALYLCASSLEGTDTQYFGPGTRLTVL.

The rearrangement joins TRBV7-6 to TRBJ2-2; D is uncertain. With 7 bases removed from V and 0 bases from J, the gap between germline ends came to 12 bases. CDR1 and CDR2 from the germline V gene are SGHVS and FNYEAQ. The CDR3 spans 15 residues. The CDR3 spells CASTMSNANTGELFF. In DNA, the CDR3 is TGTGCCAGCACCATGTCAAACGCGAACACCGGGGAGCTGTTTTTT. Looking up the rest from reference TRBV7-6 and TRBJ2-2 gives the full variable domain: GAGVSQSPRYKVTKRGQDVALRCDPISGHVSLYWYRQALGQGPEFLTYFNYEAQQDKSGLPNDRFSAERPEGSISTLTIQRTEQRDSAMYRCASTMSNANTGELFFGEGSRLTVL.

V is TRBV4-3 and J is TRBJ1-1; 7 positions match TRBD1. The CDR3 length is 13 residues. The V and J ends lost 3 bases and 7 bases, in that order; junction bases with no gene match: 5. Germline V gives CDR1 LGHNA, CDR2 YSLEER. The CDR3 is CASSQMTGYEAFF. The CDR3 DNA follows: TGCGCCAGCAGCCAGATGACAGGGTATGAAGCTTTCTTT.

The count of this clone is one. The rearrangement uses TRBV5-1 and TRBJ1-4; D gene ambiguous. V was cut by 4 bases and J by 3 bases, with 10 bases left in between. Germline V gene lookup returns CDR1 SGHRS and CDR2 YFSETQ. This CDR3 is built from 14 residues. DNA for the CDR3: TGCGCCAGCAGCGCTCTAGCTTCTAATGAAAAACTGTTTTTT. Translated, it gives CASSALASNEKLFF.

CDR3 sequence: CASSQDLLNEQFF. The CDR3 region has the DNA TGTGCCAGCAGCCAAGATCTCTTGAATGAGCAGTTCTTC. This rearrangement joins TRBV4-2 to TRBJ2-1; D is undetermined. Trimming shortened V by 0 bases and J by 7 bases, and 7 bases separated the two germline ends. This CDR3 is 13 amino acids long. Germline CDR1 reads LGHNA; CDR2 reads YNFKEQ.

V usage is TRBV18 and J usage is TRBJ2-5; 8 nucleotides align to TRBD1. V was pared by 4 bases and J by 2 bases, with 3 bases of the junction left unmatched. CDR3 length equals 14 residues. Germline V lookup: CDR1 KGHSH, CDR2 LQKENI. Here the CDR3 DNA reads TGTGCCAGCTCACAAAACAGGGGGCAAGAGACCCAGTACTTC. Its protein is CASSQNRGQETQYF.

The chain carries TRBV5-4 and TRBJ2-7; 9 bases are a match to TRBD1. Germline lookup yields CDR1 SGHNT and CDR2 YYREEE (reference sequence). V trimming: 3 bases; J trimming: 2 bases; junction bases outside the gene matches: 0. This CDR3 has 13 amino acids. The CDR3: CASSWTGAYEQYF. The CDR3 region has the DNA TGTGCCAGCAGCTGGACAGGGGCCTACGAGCAGTACTTC.

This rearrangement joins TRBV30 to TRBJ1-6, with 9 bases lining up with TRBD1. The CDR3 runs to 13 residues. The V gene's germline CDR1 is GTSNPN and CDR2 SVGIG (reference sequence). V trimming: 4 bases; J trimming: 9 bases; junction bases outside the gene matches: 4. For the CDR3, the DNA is TGTGCCTGGACTCCGGGACAGGGTTCACCCCTCCACTTT. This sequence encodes CAWTPGQGSPLHF.

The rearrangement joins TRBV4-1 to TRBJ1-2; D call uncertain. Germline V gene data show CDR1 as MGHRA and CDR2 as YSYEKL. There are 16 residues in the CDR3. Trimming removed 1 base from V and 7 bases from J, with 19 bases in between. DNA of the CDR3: TGCGCCAGCAGCCAAGTTCGGTCCCATGGAACGCGTGGCTACACCTTC. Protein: CASSQVRSHGTRGYTF.